This T cell receptor beta chain was profiled in a study of cytomegalovirus exposure and HLA in healthy donors. Study outcomes and limitations: As was reported, the classifier diagnosed cytomegalovirus status with high specificity and sensitivity. Presence/absence analysis assumed near-uniform sequencing depth across donors.

Concerning this clone: Its antigen is still unknown.

Trimming pared 6 bases from V and 4 bases from J, leaving 12 bases between. The length of the CDR3 is 13 residues. Germline V gives CDR1 ENHRY, CDR2 SYGVKD. The PCR contained 60 Vbeta and 13 Jbeta primers. Sequencing used immunoSEQ multiplex PCR; TCRdb keeps in-frame clones, though not all of them. This sample has roughly 140,000 clones, with 78% found just once. This receptor was identified in a woman between 40 and 55 years old in good health and CMV-seropositive. The sample was PBMCs. The chain employs TRBV10-3 and TRBJ2-5, with D tentatively TRBD1 (6 bases). This CDR3 reads CAIRADSGETQYF. CDR3 in DNA: TGTGCCATCAGGGCGGACAGTGGAGAGACCCAGTACTTC.